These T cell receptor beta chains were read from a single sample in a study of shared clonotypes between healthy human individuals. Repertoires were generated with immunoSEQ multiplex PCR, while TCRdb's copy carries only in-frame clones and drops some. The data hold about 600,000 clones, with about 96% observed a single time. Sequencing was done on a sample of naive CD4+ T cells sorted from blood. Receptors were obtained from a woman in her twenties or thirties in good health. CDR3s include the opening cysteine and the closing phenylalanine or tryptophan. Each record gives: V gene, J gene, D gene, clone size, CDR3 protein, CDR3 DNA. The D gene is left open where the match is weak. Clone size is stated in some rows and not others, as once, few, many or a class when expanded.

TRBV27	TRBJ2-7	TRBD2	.	CASSFTSGASYEQYF	TGTGCCAGCAGTTTTACTAGCGGAGCCTCCTACGAGCAGTACTTC
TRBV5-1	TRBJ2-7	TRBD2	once	CASSLVAGGTTYEQYF	TGCGCCAGCAGCTTGGTCGCGGGGGGAACAACCTACGAGCAGTACTTC
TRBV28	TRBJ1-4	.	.	CASSSPQGNEKLFF	TGTGCCAGCAGTTCCCCCCAGGGGAATGAAAAACTGTTTTTT
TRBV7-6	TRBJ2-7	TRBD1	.	CASSLRQGINYEQYF	TGTGCCAGCAGCTTAAGACAGGGGATTAACTACGAGCAGTACTTC
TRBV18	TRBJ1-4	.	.	CASSLGRPQGYEVREKLFF	TGTGCCAGCTCGCTAGGCCGTCCCCAGGGGTATGAAGTTCGTGAAAAACTGTTTTTT
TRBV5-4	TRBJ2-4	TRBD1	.	CASSDATGGRIQYF	TGTGCCAGCAGCGACGCGACAGGGGGTCGGATTCAGTACTTC
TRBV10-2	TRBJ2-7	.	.	CASRALDRSYEQYF	TGCGCCAGCAGAGCTTTAGACAGATCCTACGAGCAGTACTTC
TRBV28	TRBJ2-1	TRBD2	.	CASRPASGFYNEQFF	TGTGCCAGCAGACCGGCTAGCGGTTTCTACAATGAGCAGTTCTTC
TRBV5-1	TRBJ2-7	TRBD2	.	CATKTSDGMGEQYF	TGCGCCACCAAAACTAGCGACGGTATGGGTGAGCAGTACTTC
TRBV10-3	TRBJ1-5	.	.	CAISESNQGRGNQPQHF	TGTGCCATCAGTGAGTCGAACCAGGGTCGGGGCAATCAGCCCCAGCATTTT
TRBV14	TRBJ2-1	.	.	CASSQHYEQFF	TGTGCCAGCAGCCAACATTATGAGCAGTTCTTC
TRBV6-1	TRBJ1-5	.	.	CASNLRGQPQHF	TGTGCCAGCAATCTAAGGGGTCAGCCCCAGCATTTT
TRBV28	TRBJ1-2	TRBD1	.	CASSSETGMRGYTF	TGTGCCAGCAGTTCCGAGACAGGGATGCGTGGCTACACCTTC
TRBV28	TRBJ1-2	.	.	CASSLQYYGYTF	TGTGCCAGCAGTTTACAGTATTATGGCTACACCTTC
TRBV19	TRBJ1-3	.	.	CASSPLDASSGNTIYF	TGTGCCAGTAGTCCCCTGGACGCAAGCTCTGGAAACACCATATATTTT
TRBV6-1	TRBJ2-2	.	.	CASRETNTGELFF	TGTGCCAGCAGGGAGACAAACACCGGGGAGCTGTTTTTT
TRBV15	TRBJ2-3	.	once	CATSRNLGKRTDTQYF	TGTGCCACCAGCAGGAACCTAGGGAAGCGCACAGATACGCAGTATTTT
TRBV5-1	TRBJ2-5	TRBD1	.	CASSDRGTGETQYF	TGCGCCAGCAGCGACAGGGGCACGGGAGAGACCCAGTACTTC